What follows are 25 T cell receptor beta chains derived from one specimen sequenced in a study of cytomegalovirus exposure and HLA in healthy donors. Primers: 60 Vbeta forward and 13 Jbeta reverse. Method: immunoSEQ multiplex PCR; TCRdb's copy keeps in-frame clones and lacks some. The data hold about 83,000 clones, with roughly four fifths observed a single time. Sequencing was carried out using PBMCs. The receptors were gathered from a woman aged 30 to 39 in good health and CMV-seronegative.

In the case of this clone: This specimen includes other DNA sequences encoding the same CDR3. V is TRBV11-2 and J is TRBJ1-2, with D possibly being TRBD1 (6 bases). This CDR3 spans 15 amino acids. V was cut by 0 bases and J by 6 bases, with 14 bases left in between. Germline CDR1 reads SGHAT; CDR2 reads FQNNGV. CDR3 protein: CASSLDASRTDGYTF. The CDR3 DNA reads TGTGCCAGCAGCTTAGATGCATCGAGGACAGATGGCTACACCTTC. Looking up the rest from reference TRBV11-2 and TRBJ1-2 gives the full variable domain: EAGVAQSPRYKIIEKRQSVAFWCNPISGHATLYWYQQILGQGPKLLIQFQNNGVVDDSQLPKDRFSAERLKGVDSTLKIQPAKLEDSAVYLCASSLDASRTDGYTFGSGTRLTVV.

The chain recombines TRBV11-2 with TRBJ2-7; TRBD1 aligns across 9 bases. Germline V gives CDR1 SGHAT, CDR2 FQNNGV. V gave up 5 bases and J gave up 6 bases; unmatched junction bases: 8. The CDR3 has 14 amino acids. The chain's CDR3 is CASSQPGQGVEQYF. The CDR3, as DNA: TGTGCCAGCAGCCAACCGGGACAGGGAGTCGAGCAGTACTTC. Drawing the rest from reference TRBV11-2 and TRBJ2-7, the complete variable domain is EAGVAQSPRYKIIEKRQSVAFWCNPISGHATLYWYQQILGQGPKLLIQFQNNGVVDDSQLPKDRFSAERLKGVDSTLKIQPAKLEDSAVYLCASSQPGQGVEQYFGPGTRLTVT.

The rearrangement links TRBV6-5 to TRBJ2-2, with a weak D call TRBD1 (7 bases). Germline lookup yields CDR1 MNHEY and CDR2 SVGAGI. The CDR3 consists of 15 residues. V lost 9 bases to trimming and J lost 6 bases, with 20 bases between them. CDR3 region: CASQGGDRIAGELFF. CDR3 DNA: TGTGCCAGTCAGGGGGGTGACCGCATAGCCGGGGAGCTGTTTTTT.

V and J are TRBV5-4 and TRBJ2-3; D unclear. From germline, CDR1 is SGHNT and CDR2 YYREEE (reference sequence). Trimming shortened V by 4 bases and J by 2 bases, and 14 bases separated the two germline ends. The CDR3 length is 15 residues. Here the CDR3 DNA reads TGTGCCAGCAGCGGCCCGACTTCCTCCACAGATACGCAGTATTTT. It specifies CASSGPTSSTDTQYF.

The gene calls are TRBV10-3 and TRBJ1-2; 9 bases align to TRBD1. Germline CDR1 and CDR2: ENHRY and SYGVKD. V lost 6 bases, J lost 6 bases, and 5 bases stayed unmatched. The CDR3 contains 13 residues. In DNA form, the CDR3 reads TGTGCCATCAGACCGGGACAGGGAGATGGCTACACCTTC. Protein: CAIRPGQGDGYTF.

This chain links TRBV6-6 with TRBJ2-7, with 13 positions matching TRBD2. The CDR3 has 14 amino acids. J gave up 2 bases and V 7 bases, and 2 bases lay outside the gene matches. Germline CDR1 and CDR2: MNHNY and SVGAGI (reference sequence). The CDR3 loop is CASTGLAGAYEQYF. In DNA, the CDR3 is TGTGCCAGCACCGGACTAGCGGGAGCCTACGAGCAGTACTTC.

The chain has TRBV7-9 and TRBJ2-1; TRBD2 might be the D (7 bases). Looked up from germline, CDR1 is SEHNR and CDR2 is FQNEAQ (reference sequence). The CDR3 contains 18 residues. Trimming left V 5 bases short and J 9 bases short, with 29 bases between. CDR3 region: CASSTMRGAGGRHFEQFF. CDR3 DNA: TGTGCCAGCAGCACAATGAGAGGGGCCGGGGGGCGTCATTTTGAGCAGTTCTTC.

The chain links TRBV5-1 to TRBJ2-7; the D gene is possibly TRBD2 (5 bases). The CDR3 has 15 amino acids. V dropped 8 bases and J dropped 0 bases, with 18 bases sitting between them. Germline CDR1 and CDR2: SGHRS and YFSETQ. The CDR3 DNA reads as TGCGCCAGTTCCCCCCTCCCTAGCAACTCCTACGAGCAGTACTTC. This translates into CASSPLPSNSYEQYF.

This rearrangement joins TRBV18 to TRBJ2-2; D unclear. The CDR3 is 14 amino acids. CDR1 and CDR2 (germline): KGHSH, LQKENI. The ends were cut back, 8 bases at V and 3 bases at J, with 13 bases in the middle. Here the CDR3 DNA reads TGTGCCAGCCACCCTAGTCTCGACACCGGGGAGCTGTTTTTT. Translation: CASHPSLDTGELFF.

The chain has TRBV19 and TRBJ1-4; tentative D call: TRBD1 (5 bases). The V gene's germline CDR1 is LNHDA and CDR2 SQIVND (reference sequence). This CDR3 is built from 14 residues. Between the trimmed V and J ends, which lost 8 bases and 8 bases, there was a span of 18 bases. In nucleotides, the CDR3 is TGTGCCAGTGGATCGACAGTGTTTAGGGAAAAACTGTTTTTT. It is translated as CASGSTVFREKLFF.

A few counts support this clone. The V gene is TRBV5-8, the J gene TRBJ2-1; 10 bases fit TRBD1. The germline V gene encodes CDR1 SGHTS and CDR2 YDEGEE. The CDR3 loop spans 15 amino acids. The J segment lost 6 bases and the V segment lost 4 bases, leaving 7 bases of the junction unmatched. CDR3 DNA sequence: TGTGCCAGCAGCAGAAACCGGGACAGGGGCAATGAGCAGTTCTTC. It yields the protein CASSRNRDRGNEQFF.

V and J are TRBV7-2 and TRBJ2-7; no firm D call. The CDR3 is made up of 14 amino acids. Germline CDR1 reads SGHTA; CDR2 reads FQGNSA. V lost 1 base and J 2 bases, leaving 9 bases between the germline ends. The CDR3 here is CASSLVVAPYEQYF. Written as DNA, the CDR3 is TGTGCCAGCAGCTTAGTCGTGGCCCCCTACGAGCAGTACTTC.

The genes are TRBV5-4 and TRBJ2-1; TRBD1 is a possible D gene (6 bases). Germline lookup yields CDR1 SGHNT and CDR2 YYREEE (reference sequence). Trimming took off 2 bases at V and 6 bases at J, with 9 bases between the two ends. CDR3 length: 13 amino acids. CDR3 residues: CASSLGQPNEQFF. CDR3 bases: TGTGCCAGCAGCTTAGGACAGCCCAATGAGCAGTTCTTC.

The genes are TRBV11-2 and TRBJ1-5; perhaps TRBD1 as D (5 bases). V was trimmed by 3 bases and J by 5 bases, leaving 8 bases between them. The CDR3 is 13 residues long. The germline gives CDR1 SGHAT, CDR2 FQNNGV. Here the CDR3 reads CASSFQQDQPQHF. The DNA for the CDR3 is TGTGCCAGCAGCTTCCAACAGGATCAGCCCCAGCATTTT.

This rearrangement joins TRBV27 to TRBJ1-5, with a possible D match to TRBD1 (6 bases). V dropped 5 bases and J dropped 5 bases, with 7 bases sitting between them. The CDR3 spans 12 residues. Germline V gene lookup returns CDR1 MNHEY and CDR2 SMNVEV (reference sequence). CDR3 amino acids: CASSTGYQPQHF. The CDR3 DNA reads as TGTGCCAGCAGTACAGGGTATCAGCCCCAGCATTTT.

The gene calls are TRBV6-1 and TRBJ2-6, with 7 positions matching TRBD1. The germline V gene encodes CDR1 MNHNS and CDR2 SASEGT. J gave up 2 bases and V 4 bases, and 11 bases lay outside the gene matches. The CDR3 contains 18 residues. CDR3: CASSVIGQAFAGANVLTF. In DNA, the CDR3 is TGTGCCAGCAGTGTGATAGGACAGGCCTTCGCTGGGGCCAACGTCCTGACTTTC.

The gene calls are TRBV5-1 and TRBJ2-1; 12 positions agree with TRBD2. In germline, CDR1 is SGHRS, CDR2 YFSETQ. The CDR3 loop spans 14 amino acids. Trimming cost V 6 bases and J 9 bases; bases outside gene matches: 7. CDR3 coding DNA: TGCGCCAGCACCTCGACTAGCGGGAGTGGTGAGCAGTTCTTC. Encoded protein: CASTSTSGSGEQFF.

This chain links TRBV6-1 with TRBJ2-5; tentatively, D is TRBD2 (6 bases). Trimming removed 7 bases from V and 5 bases from J, with 14 bases in between. CDR1 and CDR2 from the germline V gene are MNHNS and SASEGT. This CDR3 contains 13 residues. The CDR3 protein is CASTGGAGETQYF. The CDR3 DNA reads TGTGCCAGCACAGGAGGGGCGGGGGAGACCCAGTACTTC.

This chain uses TRBV28 with TRBJ1-2; TRBD1 matches 8 bases. This CDR3 region has 13 residues. The germline gives CDR1 MDHEN, CDR2 SYDVKM. V shed 6 bases and J 8 bases; nucleotides not matched to a gene: 8. CDR3 DNA sequence: TGTGCCAGCAGGGACAGGGTGAGGGGAGGCTACACCTTC. The encoded protein is CASRDRVRGGYTF.

The genes are TRBV9 and TRBJ1-3, with 7 bases aligning to TRBD1. V was clipped by 4 bases and J by 4 bases; unmatched bases: 5. The CDR3 covers 14 residues. Germline V lookup: CDR1 SGDLS, CDR2 YYNGEE. The CDR3 region has the DNA TGTGCCAGCAGCAGACAGGGTGCAGGAAACACCATATATTTT. It specifies CASSRQGAGNTIYF.

The CDR3 loop reads CASSLDHSNQPQHF. In nucleotides, the CDR3 is TGTGCCAGCAGCCTAGACCATAGCAATCAGCCCCAGCATTTT. The V gene is TRBV6-1, the J gene TRBJ1-5; the D is unclear. V was cut by 6 bases and J by 0 bases, with 9 bases left in between. The CDR3 sequence is 14 residues long. Germline V CDR1 and CDR2: MNHNS, SASEGT.

Worth noting for this clone: Other DNA sequences in the same sample also yield this CDR3. The chain has TRBV5-1 and TRBJ2-2; tentative D call: TRBD1 (6 bases). Trimming stripped 1 base from V and 5 bases from J, with 15 bases between. CDR1 and CDR2 from the germline V gene are SGHRS and YFSETQ. This CDR3 spans 16 amino acids. This CDR3 is CASSLRSAGDTGELFF. The CDR3 DNA reads TGCGCCAGCAGCTTGCGGTCGGCAGGGGATACCGGGGAGCTGTTTTTT.

The chain combines TRBV7-3 with TRBJ2-1; the match to TRBD1 covers 8 bases. In germline, CDR1 is SGHTA, CDR2 FQGTGA. J gave up 0 bases and V 3 bases, and 7 bases lay outside the gene matches. The CDR3 spans 17 residues. DNA for the CDR3: TGTGCCAGCAGCTTCGCAGGGGGCCCGTCCTCCTACAATGAGCAGTTCTTC. As protein: CASSFAGGPSSYNEQFF.

This clone came up a few times. The chain has TRBV28 and TRBJ2-3; 7 positions match TRBD2. The CDR3 contains 16 residues. Looked up from germline, CDR1 is MDHEN and CDR2 is SYDVKM. Trimming at V came to 1 base and at J to 3 bases, leaving 7 bases not matched to a gene. CDR3: CASSLYGGGPTDTQYF. The CDR3 DNA reads as TGTGCCAGCAGTTTATATGGGGGAGGGCCGACAGATACGCAGTATTTT.

This clone has just a few counts. This chain uses TRBV2 with TRBJ1-1, with TRBD1 matching 9 bases. This CDR3 spans 15 amino acids. Looked up from germline, CDR1 is SNHLY and CDR2 is FYNNEI. V shed 6 bases and J 5 bases; nucleotides not matched to a gene: 10. The CDR3 coding sequence is TGTGCCAGCAGCCGGACAGGGGAGTTGGGTACTGAAGCTTTCTTT. Translation: CASSRTGELGTEAFF.